This entry lists 3 T cell receptor beta chains sequenced from one sample in a study of CD8 T cells in Susac syndrome (dated by TCRdb to between 2019 and 2020). The protocol used for the library was the immunoSEQ multiplex PCR assay. RNA was extracted with the RNeasy kit and roughly 0.5 to 1 ug was reverse transcribed using random hexamers. TCRdb trimmed public reads at Q25 via fastp, called clones via MiXCR and kept in-frame beta chains. Here each entry gathers all rows of one CDR3 protein and keeps the most common genes and DNA. The sample contains tens of thousands of distinct CDR3 sequences, 93% of them found a single time. The top ten hold 0.15% of the sample. Sequenced input: CD4+ T cells from PBMCs. These receptors originate from a human donor with Susac syndrome.

The chain couples TRBV29-1 to TRBJ1-2; D gene unclear. CDR1 is SQVTM, CDR2 ANQGSEA, per germline. The CDR3 covers 14 residues. Between the trimmed V and J ends, which lost 0 bases and 4 bases, there was a span of 12 bases. The chain's CDR3 is CSVEDVEASYGYTF. CDR3 nucleotides: TGCAGCGTTGAAGACGTGGAAGCTTCCTATGGCTACACCTTC.

J is TRBJ2-1 and V is TRBV5-1; D possibly corresponds to TRBD2 (6 bases). The CDR3 runs 15 residues. Germline CDR1 reads SGHRS; CDR2 reads YFSETQ. V lost 2 bases to trimming and J lost 5 bases, with 14 bases between them. CDR3 DNA sequence: TGCGCCAGCAGCTTCATCCTAACGGGGGACAATGAGCAGTTCTTC. Amino acid sequence: CASSFILTGDNEQFF.

The chain couples TRBV28 to TRBJ1-1; D might be TRBD1 (5 bases). The CDR3 runs 13 residues. The germline V and J ends were trimmed by 2 bases and 11 bases, with 15 bases remaining between them. Germline V gene sequence: CDR1 MDHEN, CDR2 SYDVKM. The CDR3 here is CASSLPYRLEAFF. Written as DNA, the CDR3 is TGTGCCAGCAGTTTACCCTACAGGTTGGAGGCTTTCTTT.